The entry below describes one T cell receptor (beta chain). The sample originates from a study of blood T cell repertoires in COVID-19. Study in general: PBMCs, B-cell-depleted T cells, or T cells were the source of the cDNA or gDNA that made up the material.

Everyone who took part was roughly 18 to 89 years old, and they came from about two dozen US areas. This CDR3 contains 11 residues. V lost 6 bases and J lost 3, with 6 bases in between. The assay was immunoSEQ multiplex PCR, and TCRdb's table has in-frame clones only and misses some. The sample includes 200,000 to 300,000 clones, approximately 89% of them seen just once. The V and J genes are TRBV12-3 or TRBV12-4 and TRBJ2-7; D is unresolved. Sequencing was done on a sample of PBMCs or T cells enriched from blood (not recorded which). This TCR was sampled from a middle-aged woman with acute COVID-19. The CDR3 DNA follows: TGTGCCAGCAGGGGCTTCTACGAGCAGTACGTC. As protein: CASRGFYEQYV.